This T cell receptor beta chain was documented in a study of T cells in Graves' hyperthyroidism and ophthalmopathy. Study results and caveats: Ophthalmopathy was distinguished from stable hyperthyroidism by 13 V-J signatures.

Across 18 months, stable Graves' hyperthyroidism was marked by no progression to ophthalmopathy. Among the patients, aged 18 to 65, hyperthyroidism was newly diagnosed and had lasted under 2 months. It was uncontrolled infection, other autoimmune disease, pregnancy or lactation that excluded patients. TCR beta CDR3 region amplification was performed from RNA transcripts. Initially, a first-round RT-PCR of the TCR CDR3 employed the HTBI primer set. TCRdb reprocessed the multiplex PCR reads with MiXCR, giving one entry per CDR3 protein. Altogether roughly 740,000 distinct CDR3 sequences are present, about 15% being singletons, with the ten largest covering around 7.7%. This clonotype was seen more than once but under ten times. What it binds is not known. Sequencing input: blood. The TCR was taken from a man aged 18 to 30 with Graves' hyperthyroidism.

Written as DNA, the CDR3 is TGTGCCAGCAGCGTAGGTAGCGAGTCCTACGAGCAGTACTTC. Protein product: CASSVGSESYEQYF. This chain links TRBV9 with TRBJ2-7; possible D gene TRBD2, 5 bases. The CDR3 loop spans 14 amino acids. V lost 0 bases to trimming and J lost 1 base, with 8 bases between them. CDR1 SGDLS and CDR2 YYNGEE come from the germline V gene.